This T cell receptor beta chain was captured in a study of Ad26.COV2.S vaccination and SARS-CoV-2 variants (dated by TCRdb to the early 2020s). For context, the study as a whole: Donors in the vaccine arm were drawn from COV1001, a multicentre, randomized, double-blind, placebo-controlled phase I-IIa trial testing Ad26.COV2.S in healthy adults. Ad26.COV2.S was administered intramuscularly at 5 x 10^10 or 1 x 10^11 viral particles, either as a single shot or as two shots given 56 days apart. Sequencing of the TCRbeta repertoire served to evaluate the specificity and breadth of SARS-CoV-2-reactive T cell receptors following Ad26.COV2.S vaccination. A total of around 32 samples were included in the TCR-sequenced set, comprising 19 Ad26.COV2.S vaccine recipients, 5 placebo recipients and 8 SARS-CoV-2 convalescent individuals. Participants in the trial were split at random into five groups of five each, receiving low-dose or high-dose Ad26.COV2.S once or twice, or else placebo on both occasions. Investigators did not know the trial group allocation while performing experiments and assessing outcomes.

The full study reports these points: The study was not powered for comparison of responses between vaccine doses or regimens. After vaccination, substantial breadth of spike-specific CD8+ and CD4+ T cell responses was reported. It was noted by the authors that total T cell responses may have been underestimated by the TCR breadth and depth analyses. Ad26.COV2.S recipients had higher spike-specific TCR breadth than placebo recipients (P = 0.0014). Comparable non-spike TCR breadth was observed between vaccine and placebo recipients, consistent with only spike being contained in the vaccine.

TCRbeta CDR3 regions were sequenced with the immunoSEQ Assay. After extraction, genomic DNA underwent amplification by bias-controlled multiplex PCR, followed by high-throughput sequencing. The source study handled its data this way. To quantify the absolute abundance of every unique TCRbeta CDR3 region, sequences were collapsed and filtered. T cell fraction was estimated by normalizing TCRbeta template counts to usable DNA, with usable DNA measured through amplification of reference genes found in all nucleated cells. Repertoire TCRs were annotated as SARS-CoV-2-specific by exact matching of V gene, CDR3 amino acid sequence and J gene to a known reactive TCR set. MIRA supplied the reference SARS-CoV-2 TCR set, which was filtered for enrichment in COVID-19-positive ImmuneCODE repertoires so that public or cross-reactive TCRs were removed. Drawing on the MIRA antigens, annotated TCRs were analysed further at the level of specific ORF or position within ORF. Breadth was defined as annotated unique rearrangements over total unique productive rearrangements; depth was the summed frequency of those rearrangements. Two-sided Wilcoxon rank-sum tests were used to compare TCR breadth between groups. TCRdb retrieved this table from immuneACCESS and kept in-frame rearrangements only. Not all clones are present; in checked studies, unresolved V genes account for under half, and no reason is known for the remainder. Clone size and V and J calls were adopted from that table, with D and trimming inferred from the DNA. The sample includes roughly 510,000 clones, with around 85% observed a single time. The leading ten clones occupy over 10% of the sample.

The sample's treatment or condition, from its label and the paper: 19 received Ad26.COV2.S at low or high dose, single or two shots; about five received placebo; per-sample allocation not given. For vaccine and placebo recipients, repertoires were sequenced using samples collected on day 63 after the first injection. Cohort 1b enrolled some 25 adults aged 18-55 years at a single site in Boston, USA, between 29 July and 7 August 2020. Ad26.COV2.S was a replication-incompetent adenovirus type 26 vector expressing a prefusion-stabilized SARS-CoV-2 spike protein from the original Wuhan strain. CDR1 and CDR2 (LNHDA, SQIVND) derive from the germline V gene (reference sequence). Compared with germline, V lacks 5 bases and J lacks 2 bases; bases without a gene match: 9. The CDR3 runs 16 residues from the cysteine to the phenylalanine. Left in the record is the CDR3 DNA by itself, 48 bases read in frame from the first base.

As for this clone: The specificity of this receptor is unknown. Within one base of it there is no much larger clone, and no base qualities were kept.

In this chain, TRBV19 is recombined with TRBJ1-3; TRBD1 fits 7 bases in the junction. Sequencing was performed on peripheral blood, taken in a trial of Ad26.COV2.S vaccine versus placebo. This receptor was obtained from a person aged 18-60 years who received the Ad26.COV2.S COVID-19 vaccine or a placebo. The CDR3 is CASSFVQGSAGNTIYF. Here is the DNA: TGTGCCAGTAGTTTTGTACAGGGGAGCGCTGGAAACACCATATATTTT.